One T cell receptor beta chain is described in this entry. This entry belongs to a study of blood T cell repertoires in COVID-19. The assay was immunoSEQ multiplex PCR, and TCRdb's table has in-frame clones only and misses some. The sample lists 15,000 to 17,000 clones, around 86% occurring once. This receptor was taken from a man aged 55 to 70 with acute or convalescent COVID-19. Sequencing was carried out using peripheral blood.

This CDR3 reads CASTRGAGNNEQFF. The CDR3, as DNA: TGTGCCAGCACCCGAGGAGCGGGAAATAATGAGCAGTTCTTC. This chain connects TRBV9 to TRBJ2-1, with 7 positions matching TRBD2. The V and J ends lost 6 bases and 7 bases, in that order; junction bases with no gene match: 10. The germline V gene has CDR1 SGDLS and CDR2 YYNGEE. The CDR3 length is 14 residues.